This T cell receptor beta chain is drawn from a study of blood T cell repertoires in COVID-19. Overall study context: Both acute and convalescent COVID-19 samples were obtained from the United States, Italy and Spain. Sources were T cells, B-cell-depleted T cells, or PBMCs; the material itself was cDNA or gDNA.

Germline loops: CDR1 MNHEY, CDR2 SVGAGI. The CDR3 is 15 residues long. V lost 6 bases and J lost 2; bases outside the gene matches: 2. The authors' processing: The authors estimated nucleated cell counts from reference gene primer amplification. Profiling relied on immunoSEQ multiplex PCR, and the TCRdb table lists in-frame clones only, not all of them. V and J calls and clone size are copied from that table; D and trimming were computed from the DNA. The table lists over 150,000 clones, under 85% of them singletons. This clone has ten or more counts. This TCR came from a man aged 65 to 85 with acute or convalescent COVID-19. Sequenced input: peripheral blood. V is TRBV6-5 and J is TRBJ2-1; 12 positions agree with TRBD2. The CDR3 sequence is CASRTSGGPYNEQFF. CDR3 coding DNA: TGTGCCAGCAGGACTAGCGGGGGACCCTACAATGAGCAGTTCTTC.